The entry that follows covers one T cell receptor beta chain sequence. Russia was home to the donors, healthy Caucasian individuals aged about 6 to 90. For the second PCR, which ran for roughly 7 to 11 cycles, a sample-barcoded 5' primer and a J-beta primer mix were used. TCRdb reprocessed the 5' RACE reads with MiXCR, giving one entry per CDR3 protein. The repertoire holds around 800,000 distinct CDR3 sequences, with roughly 25% as singletons. This entry comes from a study of blood T cells in healthy people across ages. The CDR3 spans 15 residues. V lost 6 bases to trimming and J lost 7 bases, with 16 bases between them. This sample also belongs to another study, concerning T cells of mothers and their children. That investigation notes: Sequencing returned over 8 million TCR beta CDR3 reads per mother and several million per child. Thymic selection shapes TCR recombination output similarly in related and unrelated pairs.

The chain couples TRBV12-3 or TRBV12-4 to TRBJ1-6; D might be TRBD1 (5 bases). The sequenced sample consisted of blood. The receptor comes from a boy between 10 and 17 years old in good health. Here the CDR3 DNA reads TGTGCCAGCAGCTCAACGGACAAGGGGAATTCACCCCTCCACTTT. Translating gives CASSSTDKGNSPLHF.